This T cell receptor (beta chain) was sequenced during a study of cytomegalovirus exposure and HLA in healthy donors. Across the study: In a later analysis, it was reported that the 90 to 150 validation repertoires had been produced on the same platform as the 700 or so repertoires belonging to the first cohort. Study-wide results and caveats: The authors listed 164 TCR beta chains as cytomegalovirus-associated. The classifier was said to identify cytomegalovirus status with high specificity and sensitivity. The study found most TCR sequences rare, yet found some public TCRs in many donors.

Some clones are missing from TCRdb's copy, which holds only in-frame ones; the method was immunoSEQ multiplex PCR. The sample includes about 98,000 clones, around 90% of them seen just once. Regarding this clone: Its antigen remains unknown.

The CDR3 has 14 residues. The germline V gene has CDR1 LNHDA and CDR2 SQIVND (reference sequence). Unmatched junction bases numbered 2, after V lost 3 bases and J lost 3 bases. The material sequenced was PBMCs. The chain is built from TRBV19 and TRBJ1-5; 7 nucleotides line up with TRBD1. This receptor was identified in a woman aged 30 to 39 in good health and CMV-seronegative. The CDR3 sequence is CASSIGTVNQPQHF. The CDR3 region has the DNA TGTGCCAGTAGTATCGGGACAGTCAATCAGCCCCAGCATTTT.